What follows are 7 T cell receptor beta chains derived from one specimen sequenced in a study of T cells in lung cancer brain metastases. Assay used: immunoSEQ multiplex PCR; TCRdb lists only in-frame clones, some missing. The sample carries approximately 3,000 clones, about 90% recorded once. Sequencing was done on a sample of tumor tissue from the primary lung tumor. The receptor set was obtained from a woman between 45 and 65 years old with non-small cell lung cancer.

Only one count was recorded for this clone. V is TRBV7-2 and J is TRBJ2-1; no firm D call. The CDR3 spans 15 residues. The V gene lost 1 base and the J gene lost 3 bases, with 10 bases spanning the gap. The germline gives CDR1 SGHTA, CDR2 FQGNSA. The CDR3 here is CASSLDRLVYNEQFF. In DNA form, the CDR3 reads TGTGCCAGCAGCTTAGACCGGTTGGTCTACAATGAGCAGTTCTTC.

V is TRBV28 and J is TRBJ1-5; D is possibly TRBD1 (5 bases). The end of the DNA fits TRBJ2-3 better, so the J call may be wrong. The length of the CDR3 is 16 residues. The germline V gene encodes CDR1 MDHEN and CDR2 SYDVKM. CDR3 loop: CASSSLPGMGNQPQYF. CDR3 bases: TGTGCCAGCAGTTCCCTACCAGGGATGGGTAATCAGCCCCAGTATTTT.

This chain links TRBV4-1 with TRBJ2-5; TRBD2 matches at 9 bases. With V trimmed by 0 bases and J by 3 bases, 14 bases remained unmatched. Germline CDR1 and CDR2: MGHRA and YSYEKL. There are 19 residues in the CDR3. The CDR3 DNA is TGCGCCAGCAGCCAAGATGGGGTCCTCGCGGGGGGGAAAGAAGAGACCCAGTACTTC. Encoded protein: CASSQDGVLAGGKEETQYF.

The chain links TRBV10-3 to TRBJ2-2; 9 nucleotides match TRBD1. This CDR3 comprises 18 residues. Germline lookup yields CDR1 ENHRY and CDR2 SYGVKD. The ends lost 0 bases at V and 2 bases at J; junction bases unmatched: 7. CDR3 DNA sequence: TGTGCCATCAGTGAGTCGGTCGAACAGGGGGCAAACACCGGGGAGCTGTTTTTT. Translated, it gives CAISESVEQGANTGELFF.

V usage is TRBV9 and J usage is TRBJ1-2; D gene uncertain. CDR1 is SGDLS, CDR2 YYNGEE, per germline. The CDR3 is 14 residues long. V was shortened by 6 bases and J by 7 bases, with 19 bases between the two germline ends. CDR3 residues: CASNKGGISLGYTF. CDR3 nucleotide sequence: TGTGCCAGCAACAAGGGTGGGATTTCTCTTGGCTACACCTTC.

V and J are TRBV19 and TRBJ1-5; unclear D gene. The germline V gene has CDR1 LNHDA and CDR2 SQIVND (reference sequence). This CDR3 contains 14 residues. V lost 0 bases to trimming and J lost 4 bases, with 7 bases between them. CDR3 amino acids: CASSIDRRNQPQHF. The CDR3 coding sequence is TGTGCCAGTAGTATAGATAGACGGAATCAGCCCCAGCATTTT.

The V call is TRBV5-6, the J call TRBJ1-2; possible D gene TRBD1, 5 bases. The CDR3 is 14 residues long. CDR1 SGHDT and CDR2 YYEEEE come from the germline V gene. The germline V and J ends were trimmed by 4 bases and 3 bases, with 13 bases remaining between them. The CDR3: CASSPWGGDYGYTF. CDR3 nucleotides: TGTGCCAGCAGCCCCTGGGGGGGGGACTATGGCTACACCTTC.